This T cell receptor beta chain was identified in a study of T cells in Graves' hyperthyroidism and ophthalmopathy. Findings and caveats of the study: The model predicted ophthalmopathy a median approximately 6 months before onset.

The germline V gene has CDR1 SGHRS and CDR2 YFSETQ. The CDR3 sequence is 15 residues long. V was trimmed by 9 bases and J by 6 bases, leaving 22 bases between them. Patients were excluded because of uncontrolled infection, other autoimmune disease, pregnancy or lactation. Diagnostic decisions used clinical symptoms, serum thyroxine and TRAb, thyroid ultrasound and orbital computed tomography. PBMCs were derived from roughly 9.6 ml fresh peripheral blood. Worth noting for this clonotype: What it binds is not known.

Amplified regions were TCR beta CDR3 sequences from RNA transcripts. The study used the HTBI primer set for a first-round RT-PCR of the TCR CDR3. Each CDR3 protein is one row after TCRdb ran MiXCR on the multiplex PCR reads. The sample includes tens of thousands of distinct CDR3 sequences, 49% of them seen just once. This sequence originates from a woman aged 45-65 years with Graves' hyperthyroidism that later progressed to Graves' ophthalmopathy. Sequenced sample: blood. This chain connects TRBV5-1 to TRBJ2-1, with D perhaps TRBD1 or TRBD2 (5 bases each). CDR3 loop: CAIKNGTPTTNEQFF. The CDR3 DNA follows: TGCGCCATCAAAAACGGGACCCCTACAACCAATGAGCAGTTCTTC.